This T cell receptor (beta chain) emerged from a study of blood T cell repertoires in COVID-19. On the study more broadly: Both acute and convalescent COVID-19 samples were obtained from the United States, Italy and Spain. PBMCs, B-cell-depleted T cells, or T cells provided the cDNA or gDNA that made up the material.

Original handling: Amplifying reference gene primers gave estimates of nucleated cell counts. Sequenced by immunoSEQ multiplex PCR; TCRdb stores in-frame clones only, minus some. D and trimming come from the DNA, and the V and J calls and clone size come from that table. The profile shows 85,000 to 90,000 clones, around 87% of them singletons. This receptor was identified in a human donor in a cohort sampled during active COVID-19. The sequencing input was peripheral blood.

The CDR3: CASSLVVAGGNEQFF. CDR3 nucleotide sequence: TGCGCCAGCAGCTTGGTTGTAGCGGGGGGCAATGAGCAGTTCTTC. The rearrangement links TRBV5-1 to TRBJ2-1, with 10 nucleotides matching TRBD2. With 0 bases clipped from V and 6 bases from J, the junction kept 3 bases outside the gene matches. Germline CDR1 is SGHRS and CDR2 is YFSETQ. The CDR3 consists of 15 residues.